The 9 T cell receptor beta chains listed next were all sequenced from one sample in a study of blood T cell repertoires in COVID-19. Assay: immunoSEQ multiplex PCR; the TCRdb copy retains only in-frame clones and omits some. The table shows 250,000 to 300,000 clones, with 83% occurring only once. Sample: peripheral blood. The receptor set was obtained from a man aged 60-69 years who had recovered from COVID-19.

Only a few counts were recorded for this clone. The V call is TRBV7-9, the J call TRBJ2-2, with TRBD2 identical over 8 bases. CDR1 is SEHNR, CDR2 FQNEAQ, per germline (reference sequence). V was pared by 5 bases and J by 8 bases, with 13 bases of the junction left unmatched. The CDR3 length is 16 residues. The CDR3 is CASSLTRLAGPGELFF. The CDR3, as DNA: TGTGCCAGCAGCCTCACCCGGCTAGCGGGCCCTGGGGAGCTGTTTTTT.

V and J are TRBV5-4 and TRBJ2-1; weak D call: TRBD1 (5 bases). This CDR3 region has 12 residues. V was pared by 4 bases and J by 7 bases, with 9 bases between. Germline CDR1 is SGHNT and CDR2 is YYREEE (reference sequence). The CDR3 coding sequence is TGTGCCAGCAGCCGCCGGACAAATGAGCAGTTCTTC. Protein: CASSRRTNEQFF.

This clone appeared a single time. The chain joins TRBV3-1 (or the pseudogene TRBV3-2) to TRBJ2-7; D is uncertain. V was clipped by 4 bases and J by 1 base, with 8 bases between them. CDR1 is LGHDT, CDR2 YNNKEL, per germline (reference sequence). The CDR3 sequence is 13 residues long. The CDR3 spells CASSRGMSYEQYF. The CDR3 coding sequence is TGTGCCAGCAGCCGTGGCATGTCCTACGAGCAGTACTTC.

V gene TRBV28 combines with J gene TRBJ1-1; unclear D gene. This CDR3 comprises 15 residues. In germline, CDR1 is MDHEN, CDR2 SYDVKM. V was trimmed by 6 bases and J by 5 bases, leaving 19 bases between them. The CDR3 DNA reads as TGTGCCAGCAGCAAGTTCCCCGGGAGAAATACTGAAGCTTTCTTT. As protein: CASSKFPGRNTEAFF.

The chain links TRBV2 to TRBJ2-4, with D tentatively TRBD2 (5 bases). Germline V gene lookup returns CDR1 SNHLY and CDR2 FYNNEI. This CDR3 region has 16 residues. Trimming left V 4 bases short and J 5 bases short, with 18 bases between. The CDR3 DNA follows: TGTGCCAGCAGTGCTTTCTCGAGGGTAACCGAAAACATTCAGTACTTC. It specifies CASSAFSRVTENIQYF. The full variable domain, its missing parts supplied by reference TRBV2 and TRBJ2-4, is EPEVTQTPSHQVTQMGQEVILRCVPISNHLYFYWYRQILGQKVEFLVSFYNNEISEKSEIFDDQFSVERPDGSNFTLKIRSTKLEDSAMYFCASSAFSRVTENIQYFGAGTRLSVL.

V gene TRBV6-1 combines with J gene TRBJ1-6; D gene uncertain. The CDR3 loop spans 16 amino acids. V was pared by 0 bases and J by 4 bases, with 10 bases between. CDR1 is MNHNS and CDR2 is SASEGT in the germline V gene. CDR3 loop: CASSEAREQYNSPLHF. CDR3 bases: TGTGCCAGCAGTGAAGCGCGGGAGCAATATAATTCACCCCTCCACTTT.

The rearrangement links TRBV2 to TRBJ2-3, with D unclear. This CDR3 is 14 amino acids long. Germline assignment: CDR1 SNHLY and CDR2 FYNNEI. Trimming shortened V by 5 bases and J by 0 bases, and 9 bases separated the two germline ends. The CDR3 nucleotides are TGTGCCAGCAGTCTCACCCTAAGCACAGATACGCAGTATTTT. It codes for CASSLTLSTDTQYF.

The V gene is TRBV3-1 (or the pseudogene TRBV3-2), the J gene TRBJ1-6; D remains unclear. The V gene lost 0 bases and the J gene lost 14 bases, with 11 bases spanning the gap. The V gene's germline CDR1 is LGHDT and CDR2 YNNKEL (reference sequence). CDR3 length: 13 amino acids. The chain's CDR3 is CASSQDPGLSLHF. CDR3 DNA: TGTGCCAGCAGCCAAGATCCCGGTTTGTCCCTCCACTTT.

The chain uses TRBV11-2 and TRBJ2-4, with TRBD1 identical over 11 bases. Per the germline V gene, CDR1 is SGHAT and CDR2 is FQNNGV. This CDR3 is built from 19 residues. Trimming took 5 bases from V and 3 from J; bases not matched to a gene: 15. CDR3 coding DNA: TGTGCCAGCAGCACCCTCCGGGGGACAGGGGGAATGGTCAAAAACATTCAGTACTTC. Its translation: CASSTLRGTGGMVKNIQYF.